These 24 T cell receptor beta chains originate from one sample sequenced in a study of blood T cell repertoires in COVID-19. Clones were sequenced by immunoSEQ multiplex PCR, and TCRdb holds only the in-frame ones, with some missing. The repertoire holds tens of thousands of clones, about four fifths seen once, with approximately 44% in the top ten. Source material: peripheral blood. The source is a man aged 80 or over with acute or convalescent COVID-19.

This chain links TRBV12-3 or TRBV12-4 with TRBJ1-2, with D unresolved. Trimming removed 8 bases at V and 4 bases at J, with 14 bases between. The CDR3 consists of 13 residues. Here the CDR3 reads CASGWARGYGYTF. The CDR3 region has the DNA TGTGCCAGCGGCTGGGCGCGTGGCTATGGCTACACCTTC.

V is TRBV28 and J is TRBJ2-1; 9 bases are a match to TRBD1. Germline CDR1 MDHEN, CDR2 SYDVKM. The CDR3 runs 16 residues. V was clipped by 5 bases and J by 4 bases; unmatched bases: 9. The CDR3, as DNA: TGTGCCAGCAGTGAGACGGGACAGGGTGGGTACAATGAGCAGTTCTTC. This encodes CASSETGQGGYNEQFF.

The chain is built from TRBV10-3 and TRBJ1-5; TRBD1 matches 8 bases. CDR3 length equals 12 residues. The germline gives CDR1 ENHRY, CDR2 SYGVKD. The V and J ends lost 7 bases and 5 bases, in that order; junction bases with no gene match: 1. CDR3 in DNA: TGTGCCATCAAGGACAGGGATCAGCCCCAGCATTTT. This codes for CAIKDRDQPQHF.

This chain links TRBV9 with TRBJ2-3, with a weak D call TRBD1 (6 bases). The germline V and J ends were trimmed by 7 bases and 2 bases, with 11 bases remaining between them. The germline gives CDR1 SGDLS, CDR2 YYNGEE. CDR3 length equals 13 residues. DNA for the CDR3: TGTGCCAGCTCAGGGGACCACACAGATACGCAGTATTTT. It is translated as CASSGDHTDTQYF.

This clone is a singleton in its sample. The V and J genes are TRBV28 and TRBJ2-7, with D possibly matching TRBD2 (5 bases). Germline-derived CDR1 and CDR2 are MDHEN and SYDVKM. The CDR3 length is 15 residues. Trimming removed 5 bases from V and 0 bases from J, with 14 bases in between. CDR3 DNA sequence: TGTGCCAGCAGTCGAGCGACCGGAGGCTCCTACGAGCAGTACTTC. Protein: CASSRATGGSYEQYF. The whole variable domain, remainder taken from reference TRBV28 and TRBJ2-7, is DVKVTQSSRYLVKRTGEKVFLECVQDMDHENMFWYRQDPGLGLRLIYFSYDVKMKEKGDIPEGYSVSREKKERFSLILESASTNQTSMYLCASSRATGGSYEQYFGPGTRLTVT.

The chain has TRBV6-2 or TRBV6-3 and TRBJ1-5, with 7 bases lining up with TRBD1. CDR3 length: 15 residues. Germline trimming cut 5 bases from V and 5 bases from J; bases unmatched to any gene: 9. The germline gives CDR1 MNHEY, CDR2 SVGEGT. The CDR3 DNA sequence: TGTGCCAGCAGTAAACAGGACAGGAGGTATCAGCCCCAGCATTTT. It specifies CASSKQDRRYQPQHF.

The chain joins TRBV7-2 to TRBJ2-7; weak D call: TRBD2 (6 bases). Germline V gene sequence: CDR1 SGHTA, CDR2 FQGNSA. Trimming pared 5 bases from V and 2 bases from J, leaving 13 bases between. The CDR3 is 14 residues long. The CDR3 here is CASSRGPGAYEQYF. CDR3 nucleotide sequence: TGTGCCAGCAGCAGGGGTCCGGGAGCCTACGAGCAGTACTTC.

The J gene is TRBJ1-2, the V gene TRBV28, with 8 nucleotides matching TRBD1. After removal of 6 bases from V and 5 bases from J, the junction contained 5 bases not matched to a gene. CDR1 and CDR2 (germline): MDHEN, SYDVKM. CDR3 length equals 13 residues. The CDR3 sequence: CASSQGQGYGYTF. CDR3 sequence (DNA): TGTGCCAGCAGCCAAGGACAGGGATATGGCTACACCTTC.

J is TRBJ1-1 and V is TRBV4-1; 10 bases map to TRBD1. Germline V gene lookup returns CDR1 MGHRA and CDR2 YSYEKL. The CDR3 has 17 amino acids. Germline trimming cut 4 bases from V and 3 bases from J; bases unmatched to any gene: 11. CDR3 protein: CASSRGAGQGEDTEAFF. The CDR3, as DNA: TGCGCCAGCAGCCGAGGGGCAGGACAGGGGGAGGACACTGAAGCTTTCTTT.

This clone appeared many times. J is TRBJ1-1 and V is TRBV5-1; possible D gene TRBD1, 6 bases. Trimming left V 2 bases short and J 1 base short, with 12 bases between. The CDR3 consists of 15 residues. Per germline, CDR1 SGHRS and CDR2 YFSETQ. This CDR3 reads CASSFITGTNTEAFF. The CDR3 region has the DNA TGCGCCAGCAGCTTCATTACAGGGACGAACACTGAAGCTTTCTTT.

The chain carries TRBV7-2 and TRBJ2-2, with TRBD1 as a possible D gene (6 bases). Germline CDR1 reads SGHTA; CDR2 reads FQGNSA. The CDR3 is made up of 16 amino acids. Trimming took 2 bases from V and 8 from J, leaving 18 bases between them. CDR3 in amino acids: CASSLSSSGRGGELFF. The CDR3, as DNA: TGTGCCAGCAGCTTATCTTCGAGCGGCAGGGGAGGGGAGCTGTTTTTT.

As DNA, the CDR3 is TGTGCCAGCAGTTTAACGGTCGGGGGAGAGTATGGCTACACCTTC. Residues: CASSLTVGGEYGYTF. This sequence joins TRBV28 and TRBJ1-2; D may be TRBD1 (5 bases). Germline values: CDR1 MDHEN, CDR2 SYDVKM. This CDR3 is 15 amino acids long. V lost 2 bases to trimming and J lost 5 bases, with 15 bases between them.

The rearrangement uses TRBV28 and TRBJ1-1; TRBD1 is a possible D gene (5 bases). Per germline, CDR1 MDHEN and CDR2 SYDVKM. CDR3 length equals 12 residues. V gave up 2 bases and J gave up 11 bases, with 12 bases separating them. The CDR3 nucleotides are TGTGCCAGCAGTTTAAAGGGACTCAGCGCTTTCTTT. Translating gives CASSLKGLSAFF.

The chain employs TRBV3-1 (or the pseudogene TRBV3-2) and TRBJ1-4; no definite D call. V lost 4 bases, J lost 3 bases, and 12 bases lay in between. Germline V lookup: CDR1 LGHDT, CDR2 YNNKEL (reference sequence). The CDR3 runs 15 residues. CDR3 coding DNA: TGTGCCAGCAGCCTTAATGGACTTTCTAATGAAAAACTGTTTTTT. Its translation: CASSLNGLSNEKLFF.

The chain carries TRBV5-1 and TRBJ1-6; the match to TRBD1 covers 8 bases. The length of the CDR3 is 17 residues. The junction had 7 bases not matched to a gene; V was cut back by 0 bases and J by 5 bases. The germline gives CDR1 SGHRS, CDR2 YFSETQ. The CDR3: CASSLAGLQGDNSPLHF. CDR3 DNA sequence: TGCGCCAGCAGCTTGGCTGGGTTACAGGGGGATAATTCACCCCTCCACTTT.

The J gene is TRBJ1-2, the V gene TRBV29-1, with TRBD1 identical over 9 bases. With 2 bases clipped from V and 4 bases from J, the junction kept 2 bases outside the gene matches. This CDR3 contains 13 residues. From germline, CDR1 is SQVTM and CDR2 ANQGSEA. In DNA, the CDR3 is TGCAGCGTTGAAAAGGACAGGGGCTATGGCTACACCTTC. Translation: CSVEKDRGYGYTF.

The chain is built from TRBV28 and TRBJ1-2; 8 nucleotides line up with TRBD1. CDR3 length: 15 residues. Per the germline V gene, CDR1 is MDHEN and CDR2 is SYDVKM. V dropped 4 bases and J dropped 7; count of bases not matched to a gene: 11. In nucleotides, the CDR3 is TGTGCCAGCAGTTCTCTCCTGGACAGGGTTGCTGGCTACACCTTC. Protein sequence: CASSSLLDRVAGYTF.

The genes are TRBV6-5 and TRBJ1-6; D gene ambiguous. Deletions cut 0 bases from V and 6 bases from J, with 12 bases between. The CDR3 has 16 residues. CDR1 MNHEY and CDR2 SVGAGI come from the germline V gene. The CDR3 sequence is CASSYSARTLNSPLHF. CDR3 nucleotide sequence: TGTGCCAGCAGTTACTCGGCCCGCACCCTTAATTCACCCCTCCACTTT.

As regards this clone: At one end the junction does not follow the germline gene, possibly because of a read error. The rearrangement joins TRBV19 to TRBJ1-2; no definite D call. The germline CDR1 and CDR2 sequences are LNHDA and SQIVND (reference sequence). This CDR3 contains 11 residues. CDR3 loop: CASREYYSYTF. Here the CDR3 DNA reads TGTGCCAGTAGAGAATACTATAGCTACACCTTC.

In DNA, the CDR3 is TGTGCCAGCAGCCCCGGGACTAGCGGGAGGACCGGGGAGCTGTTTTTT. Protein sequence: CASSPGTSGRTGELFF. The chain carries TRBV3-1 (or the pseudogene TRBV3-2) and TRBJ2-2; TRBD2 aligns across 15 bases. Germline values: CDR1 LGHDT, CDR2 YNNKEL (reference sequence). CDR3 length: 16 amino acids. Germline trimming cut 4 bases from V and 5 bases from J; bases unmatched to any gene: 2.

This clone has a single count. The J gene is TRBJ2-7, the V gene TRBV28; D is uncertain. The CDR3 spans 12 residues. Germline CDR1 is MDHEN and CDR2 is SYDVKM. Trimming took 5 bases from V and 7 from J, leaving 12 bases between them. Written as DNA, the CDR3 is TGTGCCAGCAGTCTCCCCAAGCGAGAGCAGTACTTC. Protein sequence: CASSLPKREQYF.

The rearrangement uses TRBV5-1 and TRBJ2-7; no firm D call. The CDR3 is 13 amino acids. Germline lookup yields CDR1 SGHRS and CDR2 YFSETQ. Deletions cut 4 bases from V and 2 bases from J, with 10 bases between. Here the CDR3 reads CASSETSTYEQYF. Written as DNA, the CDR3 is TGCGCCAGCAGCGAGACATCAACCTACGAGCAGTACTTC.

The DNA of the CDR3 is TGCGCCAGCAGCGAACAGGGTTCAAGCTACGAGCAGTACTTC. It is translated as CASSEQGSSYEQYF. V and J are TRBV5-1 and TRBJ2-7; TRBD1 is a possible D gene (6 bases). Germline CDR1 SGHRS, CDR2 YFSETQ. V gave up 4 bases and J gave up 3 bases, with 14 bases separating them. This CDR3 has 14 amino acids.

This clone was observed a few times. This chain links TRBV19 with TRBJ2-3; TRBD1 might be the D (6 bases). This CDR3 has 16 residues. Trimming removed 4 bases from V and 2 bases from J, with 16 bases in between. Germline V lookup: CDR1 LNHDA, CDR2 SQIVND (reference sequence). The CDR3 is CASSTSVYRATDTQYF. DNA for the CDR3: TGTGCCAGTAGTACTTCAGTATACAGGGCCACAGATACGCAGTATTTT.